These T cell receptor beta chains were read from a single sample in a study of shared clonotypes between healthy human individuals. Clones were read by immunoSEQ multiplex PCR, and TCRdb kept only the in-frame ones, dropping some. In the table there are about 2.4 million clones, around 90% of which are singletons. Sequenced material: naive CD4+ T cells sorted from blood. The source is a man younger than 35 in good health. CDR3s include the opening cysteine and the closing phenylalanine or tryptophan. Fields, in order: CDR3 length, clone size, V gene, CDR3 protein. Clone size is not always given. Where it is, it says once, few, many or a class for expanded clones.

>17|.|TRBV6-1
CASSEFWATLSNQPQHF
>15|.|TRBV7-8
CASSLAASGGPRQFF
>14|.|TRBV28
CASSENGGGNTIYF
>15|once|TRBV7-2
CASSLGFGSYNEQFF
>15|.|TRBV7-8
CASSLGDRGLETQYF
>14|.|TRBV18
CASSPLDSNYGYTF
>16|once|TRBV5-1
CASASEGRGEQETQYF
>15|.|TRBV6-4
CASSDPSGSANEQFF
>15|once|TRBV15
CATGTGGSSNQPQHF
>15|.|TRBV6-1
CASSEAATLRDTQYF
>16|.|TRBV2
CASSELQGFSNQPQHF
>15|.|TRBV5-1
CASNLLPGSQETQYF
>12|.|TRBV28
CASNRVDYGYTF
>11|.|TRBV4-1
CASSTDYEQYF
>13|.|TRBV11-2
CASSLARELGYTF
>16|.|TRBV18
CASSLQLQGISYEQYF
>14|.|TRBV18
CASSPGTGTYEQYF
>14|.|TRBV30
CAWSMGELNTEAFF
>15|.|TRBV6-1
CASSFWTGGGETQYF
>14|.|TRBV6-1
CASSESWVTYEQYF
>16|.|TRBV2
CASSGQGVRGANVLTF
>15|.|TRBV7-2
CASSLDGRGNQPQHF
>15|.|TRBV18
CASSPTNSNTGELFF
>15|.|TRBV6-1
CASSEAGWSTDTQYF
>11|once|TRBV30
CAWSVRDSQYF
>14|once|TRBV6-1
CASSDRGERQPQHF
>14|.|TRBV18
CASSSNGGQETQYF
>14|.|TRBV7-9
CASSPGHHTDTQYF
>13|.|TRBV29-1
CSVEIEGGSPLHF
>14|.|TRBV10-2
CASSESTANYGYTF
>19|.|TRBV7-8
CASSSPSGLARAGTGELFF
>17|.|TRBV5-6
CASSPVAGAKWTDTQYF